The source of this T cell receptor beta chain is a study of T cells in Graves' hyperthyroidism and ophthalmopathy. Hyperthyroidism in the patients, aged 18 to 65, was newly diagnosed and under 2 months in duration. The PBMCs had their origin in more than 9.5 ml of fresh peripheral blood. This clonotype has ten or more counts. The antigen remains undetermined. After removal of 5 bases from V and 3 bases from J, the junction contained 5 bases not matched to a gene. The CDR3 sequence is 15 residues long. Germline V gives CDR1 SGHVS, CDR2 FQNEAQ. Study-level results: A model built on 13 V-J features separated ophthalmopathy from stable hyperthyroidism. Most thyroid-expanded clonotypes above 0.001 were also found in blood.

Amplified regions were TCR beta CDR3 sequences from RNA transcripts. The HTBI set primed first-round TCR CDR3 RT-PCR. TCRdb independently ran MiXCR on the multiplex PCR reads; one entry per CDR3 protein. Of about 200,000 distinct CDR3 sequences listed, about 15% are singletons. This receptor was taken from a woman between 50 and 59 years old with Graves' hyperthyroidism. The chain combines TRBV7-8 with TRBJ2-3; 10 bases are a match to TRBD1. Sequenced: blood. The chain's CDR3 is CASSRTGGWTDTQYF. The CDR3 nucleotides are TGTGCCAGCAGCCGGACAGGGGGATGGACAGATACGCAGTATTTT.